This T cell receptor beta chain emerged from a study of blood T cell repertoires in COVID-19. About the study: Donors in the United States, Italy and Spain gave samples during acute or convalescent COVID-19. PBMCs, B-cell-depleted T cells, or T cells were the source of the cDNA or gDNA that made up the material.

CDR1 SGHRS and CDR2 YFSETQ come from the germline V gene. Germline trimming cut 2 bases from V and 4 bases from J; bases unmatched to any gene: 12. The CDR3 is 18 residues long. Methods used by the authors: From reference gene primer amplification, estimates of nucleated cell counts were derived. Assay: immunoSEQ multiplex PCR; the TCRdb copy retains only in-frame clones and omits some. The DNA was the basis for D and trimming; V, J and clone size are from that table. Here the sample spans tens of thousands of clones, 75% to 90% being singletons. This TCR derives from a man between 60 and 70 years old with acute or convalescent COVID-19. The sample taken for sequencing was peripheral blood. This chain uses TRBV5-1 with TRBJ2-2; 9 nucleotides line up with TRBD2. The CDR3 region is CASSLITSGWAGTGELFF. The CDR3 DNA reads as TGCGCCAGCAGCTTAATAACTAGCGGGTGGGCTGGCACCGGGGAGCTGTTTTTT.